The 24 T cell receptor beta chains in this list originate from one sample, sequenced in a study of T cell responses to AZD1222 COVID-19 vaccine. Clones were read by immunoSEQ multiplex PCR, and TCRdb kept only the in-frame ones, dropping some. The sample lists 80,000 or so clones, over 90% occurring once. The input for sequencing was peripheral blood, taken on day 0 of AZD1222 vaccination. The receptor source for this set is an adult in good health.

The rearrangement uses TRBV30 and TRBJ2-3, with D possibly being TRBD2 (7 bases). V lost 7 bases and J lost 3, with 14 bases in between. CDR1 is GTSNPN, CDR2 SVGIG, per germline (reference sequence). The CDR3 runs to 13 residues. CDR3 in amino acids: CASGGRATDTQYF. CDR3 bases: TGTGCCTCGGGGGGCAGGGCGACAGATACGCAGTATTTT.

CDR3 region: CASSLSGGHDYEQYF. The CDR3 DNA reads as TGTGCCAGCAGTCTGAGCGGGGGCCACGACTACGAGCAGTACTTC. The chain uses TRBV28 and TRBJ2-7; 8 positions agree with TRBD2. Per germline, CDR1 MDHEN and CDR2 SYDVKM. CDR3 size: 15 residues. J was trimmed by 3 bases and V by 5 bases; bases with no gene match: 9.

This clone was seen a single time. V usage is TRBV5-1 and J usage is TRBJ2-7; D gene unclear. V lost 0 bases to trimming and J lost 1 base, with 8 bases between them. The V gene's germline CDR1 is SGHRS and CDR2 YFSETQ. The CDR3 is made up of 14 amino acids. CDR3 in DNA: TGCGCCAGCAGCTTGGTTCCCGGATCCTACGAGCAGTACTTC. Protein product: CASSLVPGSYEQYF. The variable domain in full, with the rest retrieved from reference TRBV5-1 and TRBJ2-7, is KAGVTQTPRYLIKTRGQQVTLSCSPISGHRSVSWYQQTPGQGLQFLFEYFSETQRNKGNFPGRFSGRQFSNSRSEMNVSTLELGDSALYLCASSLVPGSYEQYFGPGTRLTVT.

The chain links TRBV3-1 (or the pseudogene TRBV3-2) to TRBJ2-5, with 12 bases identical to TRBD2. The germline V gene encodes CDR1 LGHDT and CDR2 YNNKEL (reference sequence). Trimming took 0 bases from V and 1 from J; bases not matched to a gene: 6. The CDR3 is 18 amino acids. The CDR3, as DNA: TGTGCCAGCAGCCAAGATAGTCGGACTAGCGGGGTCCAAGAGACCCAGTACTTC. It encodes CASSQDSRTSGVQETQYF.

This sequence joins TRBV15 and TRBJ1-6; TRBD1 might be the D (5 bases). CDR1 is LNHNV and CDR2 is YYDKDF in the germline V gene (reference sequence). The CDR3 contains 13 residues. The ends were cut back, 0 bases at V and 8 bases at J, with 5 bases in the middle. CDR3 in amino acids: CATSREGDSPLHF. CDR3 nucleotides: TGTGCCACCAGCAGAGAGGGGGATTCACCCCTCCACTTT.

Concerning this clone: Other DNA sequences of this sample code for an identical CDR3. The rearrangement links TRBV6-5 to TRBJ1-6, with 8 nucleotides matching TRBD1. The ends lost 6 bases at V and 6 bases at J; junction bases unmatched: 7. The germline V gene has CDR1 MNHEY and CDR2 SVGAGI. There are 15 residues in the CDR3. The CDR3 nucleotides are TGTGCCAGCAGCCACAGAACAGGGGGTAATTCACCCCTCCACTTT. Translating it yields CASSHRTGGNSPLHF.

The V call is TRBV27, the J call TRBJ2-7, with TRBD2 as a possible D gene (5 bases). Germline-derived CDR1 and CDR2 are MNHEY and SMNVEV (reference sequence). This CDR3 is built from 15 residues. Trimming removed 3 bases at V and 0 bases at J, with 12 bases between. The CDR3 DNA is TGTGCCAGCAGTTTGGGCAGCCGGGGCTCCTACGAGCAGTACTTC. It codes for CASSLGSRGSYEQYF.

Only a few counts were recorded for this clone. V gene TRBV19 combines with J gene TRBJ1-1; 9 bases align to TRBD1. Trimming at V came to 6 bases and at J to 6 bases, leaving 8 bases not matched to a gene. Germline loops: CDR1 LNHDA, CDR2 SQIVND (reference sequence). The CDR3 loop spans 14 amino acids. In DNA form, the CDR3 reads TGTGCCAGTAGCAGACAGGGGGAAGTGGCTGAAGCTTTCTTT. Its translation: CASSRQGEVAEAFF.

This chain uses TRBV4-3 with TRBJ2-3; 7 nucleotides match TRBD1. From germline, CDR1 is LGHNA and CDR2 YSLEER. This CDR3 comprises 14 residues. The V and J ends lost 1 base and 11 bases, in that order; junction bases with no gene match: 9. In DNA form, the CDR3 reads TGCGCCAGCAGCCAAGGCCGGGACAGCGGAAGGCAGTATTTT. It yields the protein CASSQGRDSGRQYF.

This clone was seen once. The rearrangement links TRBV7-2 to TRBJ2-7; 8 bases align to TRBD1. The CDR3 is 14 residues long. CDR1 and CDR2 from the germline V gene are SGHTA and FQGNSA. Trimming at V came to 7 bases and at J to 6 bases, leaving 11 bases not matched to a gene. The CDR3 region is CASNPTGGQAEQYF. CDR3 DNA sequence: TGTGCCAGCAACCCTACAGGGGGGCAAGCCGAGCAGTACTTC.

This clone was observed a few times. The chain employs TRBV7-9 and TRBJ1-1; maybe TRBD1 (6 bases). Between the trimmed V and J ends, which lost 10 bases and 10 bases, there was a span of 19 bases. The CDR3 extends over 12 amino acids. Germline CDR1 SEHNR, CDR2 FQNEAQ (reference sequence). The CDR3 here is CATQGGAGGAFF. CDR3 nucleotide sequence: TGTGCCACCCAAGGGGGGGCAGGAGGAGCTTTCTTT.

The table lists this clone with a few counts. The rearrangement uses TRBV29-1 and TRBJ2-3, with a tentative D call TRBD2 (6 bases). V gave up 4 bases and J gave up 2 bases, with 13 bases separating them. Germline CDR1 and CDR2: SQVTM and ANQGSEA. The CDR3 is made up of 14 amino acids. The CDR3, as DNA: TGCAGCGTTGCCGGGACTGATAACACAGATACGCAGTATTTT. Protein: CSVAGTDNTDTQYF.

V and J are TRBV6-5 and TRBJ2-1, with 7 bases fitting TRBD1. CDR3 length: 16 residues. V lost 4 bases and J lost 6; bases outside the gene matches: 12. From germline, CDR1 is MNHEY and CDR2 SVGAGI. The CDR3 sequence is CASSFQTGTVINEQFF. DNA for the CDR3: TGTGCCAGCAGTTTCCAGACCGGGACAGTCATCAATGAGCAGTTCTTC.

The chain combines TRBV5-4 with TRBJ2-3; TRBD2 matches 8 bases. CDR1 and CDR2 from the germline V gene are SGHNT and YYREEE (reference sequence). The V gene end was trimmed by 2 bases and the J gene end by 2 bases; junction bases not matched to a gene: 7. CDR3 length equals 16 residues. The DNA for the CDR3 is TGTGCCAGCAGCTTAGGCGGGGGGAAGAACACAGATACGCAGTATTTT. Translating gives CASSLGGGKNTDTQYF. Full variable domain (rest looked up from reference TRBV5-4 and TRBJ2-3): ETGVTQSPTHLIKTRGQQVTLRCSSQSGHNTVSWYQQALGQGPQFIFQYYREEENGRGNFPPRFSGLQFPNYSSELNVNALELDDSALYLCASSLGGGKNTDTQYFGPGTRLTVL.

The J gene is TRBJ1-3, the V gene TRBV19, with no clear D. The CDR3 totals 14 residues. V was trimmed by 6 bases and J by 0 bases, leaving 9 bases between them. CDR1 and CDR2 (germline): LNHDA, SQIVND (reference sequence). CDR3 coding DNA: TGTGCCAGTAGGTTCTTTGGCTCTGGAAACACCATATATTTT. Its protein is CASRFFGSGNTIYF.

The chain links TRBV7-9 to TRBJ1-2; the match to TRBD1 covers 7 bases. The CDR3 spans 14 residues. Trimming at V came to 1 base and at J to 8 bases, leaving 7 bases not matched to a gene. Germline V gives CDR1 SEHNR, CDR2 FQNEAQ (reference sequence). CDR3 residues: CASSLEGARGGYTF. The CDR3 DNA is TGTGCCAGCAGCTTAGAGGGGGCCCGGGGCGGCTACACCTTC. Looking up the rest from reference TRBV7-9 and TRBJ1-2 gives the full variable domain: DTGVSQNPRHKITKRGQNVTFRCDPISEHNRLYWYRQTLGQGPEFLTYFQNEAQLEKSRLLSDRFSAERPKGSFSTLEIQRTEQGDSAMYLCASSLEGARGGYTFGSGTRLTVV.

This chain's CDR3 is CASSRRAGVDGNTIYF. The CDR3 DNA reads as TGTGCCAGCAGCCGCCGGGCGGGGGTGGATGGAAACACCATATATTTT. J is TRBJ1-3 and V is TRBV14, with D tentatively TRBD1 (5 bases). Germline CDR1 SGHDN, CDR2 FVKESK. The CDR3 is 16 amino acids. V gave up 4 bases and J gave up 3 bases, with 16 bases separating them. The variable domain in full, with the rest retrieved from reference TRBV14 and TRBJ1-3, is EAGVTQFPSHSVIEKGQTVTLRCDPISGHDNLYWYRRVMGKEIKFLLHFVKESKQDESGMPNNRFLAERTGGTYSTLKVQPAELEDSGVYFCASSRRAGVDGNTIYFGEGSWLTVV.

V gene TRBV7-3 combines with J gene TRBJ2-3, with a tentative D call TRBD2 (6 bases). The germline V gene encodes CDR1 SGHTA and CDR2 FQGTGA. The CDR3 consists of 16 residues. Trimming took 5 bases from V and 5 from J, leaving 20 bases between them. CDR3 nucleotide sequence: TGTGCCAGCAGCCTACACCGGGCTCCCGGGGGAGATACGCAGTATTTT. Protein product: CASSLHRAPGGDTQYF.

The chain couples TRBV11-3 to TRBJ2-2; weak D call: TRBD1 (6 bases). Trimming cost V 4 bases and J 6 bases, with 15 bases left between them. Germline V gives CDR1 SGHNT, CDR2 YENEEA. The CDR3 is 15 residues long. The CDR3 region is CASSSGNRVSGELFF. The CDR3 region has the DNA TGTGCCAGCAGCTCGGGGAACAGGGTTTCCGGGGAGCTGTTTTTT.

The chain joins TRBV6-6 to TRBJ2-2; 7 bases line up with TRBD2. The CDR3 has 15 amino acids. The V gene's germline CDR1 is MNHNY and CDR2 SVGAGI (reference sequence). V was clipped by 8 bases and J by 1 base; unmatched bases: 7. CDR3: CASLWGGKNTGELFF. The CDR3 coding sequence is TGTGCCAGCCTCTGGGGGGGGAAGAACACCGGGGAGCTGTTTTTT.

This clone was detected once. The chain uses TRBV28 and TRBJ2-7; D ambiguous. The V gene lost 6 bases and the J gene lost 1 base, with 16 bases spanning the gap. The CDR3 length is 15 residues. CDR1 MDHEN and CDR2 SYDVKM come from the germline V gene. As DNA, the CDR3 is TGTGCCAGCAGCCCGGTTGAGAGCTGGTCCTACGAGCAGTACTTC. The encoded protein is CASSPVESWSYEQYF.

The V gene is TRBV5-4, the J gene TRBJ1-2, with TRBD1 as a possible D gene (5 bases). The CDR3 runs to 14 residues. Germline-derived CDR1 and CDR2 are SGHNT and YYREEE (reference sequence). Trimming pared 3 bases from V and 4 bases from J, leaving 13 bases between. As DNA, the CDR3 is TGTGCCAGCAGCTCGAAGGGGTTAGGCTATGGCTACACCTTC. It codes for CASSSKGLGYGYTF.

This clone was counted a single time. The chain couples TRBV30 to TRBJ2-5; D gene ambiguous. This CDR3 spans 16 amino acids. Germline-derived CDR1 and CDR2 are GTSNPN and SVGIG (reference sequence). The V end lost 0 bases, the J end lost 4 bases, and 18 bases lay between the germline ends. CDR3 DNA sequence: TGTGCCTGGAGTGTCACCCGGGCCGGCAAGTCAGAGACCCAGTACTTC. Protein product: CAWSVTRAGKSETQYF.

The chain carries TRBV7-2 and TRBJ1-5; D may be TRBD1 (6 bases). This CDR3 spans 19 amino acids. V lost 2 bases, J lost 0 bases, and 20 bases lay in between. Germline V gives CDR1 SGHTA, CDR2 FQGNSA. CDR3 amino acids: CASSLMGQSSGFSNQPQHF. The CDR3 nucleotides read TGTGCCAGCAGCTTAATGGGACAAAGCTCCGGATTTAGCAATCAGCCCCAGCATTTT. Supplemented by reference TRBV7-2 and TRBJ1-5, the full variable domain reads GAGVSQSPSNKVTEKGKDVELRCDPISGHTALYWYRQSLGQGLEFLIYFQGNSAPDKSGLPSDRFSAERTGGSVSTLTIQRTQQEDSAVYLCASSLMGQSSGFSNQPQHFGDGTRLSIL.